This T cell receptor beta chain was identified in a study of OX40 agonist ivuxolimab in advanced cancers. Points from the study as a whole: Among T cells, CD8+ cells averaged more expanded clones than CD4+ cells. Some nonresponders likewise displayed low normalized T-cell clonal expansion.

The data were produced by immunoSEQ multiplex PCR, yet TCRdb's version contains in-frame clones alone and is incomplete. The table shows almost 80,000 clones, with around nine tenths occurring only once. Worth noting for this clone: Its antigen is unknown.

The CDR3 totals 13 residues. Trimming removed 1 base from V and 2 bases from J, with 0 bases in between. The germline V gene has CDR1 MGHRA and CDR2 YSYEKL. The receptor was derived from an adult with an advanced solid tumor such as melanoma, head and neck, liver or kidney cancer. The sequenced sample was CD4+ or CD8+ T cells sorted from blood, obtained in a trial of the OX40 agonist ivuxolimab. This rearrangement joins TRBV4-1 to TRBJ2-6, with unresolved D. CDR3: CASSQAGANVLTF. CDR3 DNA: TGCGCCAGCAGCCAAGCTGGGGCCAACGTCCTGACTTTC.